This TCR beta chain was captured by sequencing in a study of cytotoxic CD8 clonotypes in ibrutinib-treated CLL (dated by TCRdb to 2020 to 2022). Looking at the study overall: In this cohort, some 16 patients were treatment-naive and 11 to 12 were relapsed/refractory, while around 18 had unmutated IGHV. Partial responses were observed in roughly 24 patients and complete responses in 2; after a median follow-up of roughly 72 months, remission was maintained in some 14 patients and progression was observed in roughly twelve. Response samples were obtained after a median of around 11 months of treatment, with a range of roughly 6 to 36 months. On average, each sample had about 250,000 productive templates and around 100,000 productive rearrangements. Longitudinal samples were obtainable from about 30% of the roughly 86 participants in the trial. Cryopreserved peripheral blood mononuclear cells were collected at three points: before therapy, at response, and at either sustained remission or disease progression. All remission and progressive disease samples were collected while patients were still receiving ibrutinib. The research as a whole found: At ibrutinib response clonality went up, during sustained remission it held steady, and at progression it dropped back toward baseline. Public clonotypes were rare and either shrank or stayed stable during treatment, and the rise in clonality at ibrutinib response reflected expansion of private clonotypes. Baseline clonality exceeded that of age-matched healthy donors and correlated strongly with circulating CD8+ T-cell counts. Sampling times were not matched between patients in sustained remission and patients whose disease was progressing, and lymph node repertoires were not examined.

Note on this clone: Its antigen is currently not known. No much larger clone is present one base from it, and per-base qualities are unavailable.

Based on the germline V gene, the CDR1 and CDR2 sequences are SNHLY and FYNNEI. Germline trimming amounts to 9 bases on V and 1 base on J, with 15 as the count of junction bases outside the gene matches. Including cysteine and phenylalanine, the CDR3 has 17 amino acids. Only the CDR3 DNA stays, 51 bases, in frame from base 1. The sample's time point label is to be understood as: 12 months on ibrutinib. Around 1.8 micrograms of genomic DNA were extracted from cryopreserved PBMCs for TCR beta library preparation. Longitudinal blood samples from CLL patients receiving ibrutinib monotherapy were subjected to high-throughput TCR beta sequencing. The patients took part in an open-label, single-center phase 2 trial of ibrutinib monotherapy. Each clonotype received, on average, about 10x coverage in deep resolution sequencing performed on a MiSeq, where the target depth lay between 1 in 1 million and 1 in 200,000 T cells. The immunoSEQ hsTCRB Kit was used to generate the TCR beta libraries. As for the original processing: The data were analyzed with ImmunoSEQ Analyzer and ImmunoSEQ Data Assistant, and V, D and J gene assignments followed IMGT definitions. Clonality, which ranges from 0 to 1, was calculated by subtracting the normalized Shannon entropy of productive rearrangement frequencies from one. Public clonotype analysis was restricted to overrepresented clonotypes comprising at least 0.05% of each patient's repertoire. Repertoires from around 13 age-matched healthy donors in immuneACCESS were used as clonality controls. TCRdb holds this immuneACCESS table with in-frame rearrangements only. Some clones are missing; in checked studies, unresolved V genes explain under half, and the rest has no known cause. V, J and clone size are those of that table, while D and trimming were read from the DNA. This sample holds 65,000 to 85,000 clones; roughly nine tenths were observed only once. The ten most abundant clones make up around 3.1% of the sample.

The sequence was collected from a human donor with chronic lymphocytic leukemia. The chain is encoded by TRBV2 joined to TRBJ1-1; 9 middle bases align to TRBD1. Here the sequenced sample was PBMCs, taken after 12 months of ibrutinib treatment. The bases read TGTGCCAGTACACCCCTACTACAGGGGGCGACGAACACTGAAGCTTTCTTT. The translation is CASTPLLQGATNTEAFF.